Each of the 24 T cell receptor beta chains below was sequenced from the same sample in a study of blood T cell repertoires in COVID-19. Sequencing was performed with immunoSEQ multiplex PCR; in TCRdb, only in-frame clones are kept and a portion is missing. This sample yields around 180,000 clones, of which 70% to 90% are seen a single time; about 4% belongs to the top ten. Sequencing input: peripheral blood. The receptors originated from a woman in her 30s with acute or convalescent COVID-19.

The CDR3 here is CASSVGSFGGNEQFF. For the CDR3, the DNA is TGTGCCAGCAGCGTTGGGAGTTTTGGTGGAAATGAGCAGTTCTTC. The chain joins TRBV9 to TRBJ2-1, with TRBD2 as a possible D gene (5 bases). CDR1 and CDR2 (germline): SGDLS, YYNGEE. Between the trimmed V and J ends, which lost 2 bases and 7 bases, there was a span of 16 bases. This CDR3 region has 15 residues. Combining the CDR3 with reference TRBV9 and TRBJ2-1 gives the whole variable domain DSGVTQTPKHLITATGQRVTLRCSPRSGDLSVYWYQQSLDQGLQFLIQYYNGEERAKGNILERFSAQQFPDLHSELNLSSLELGDSALYFCASSVGSFGGNEQFFGPGTRLTVL.

The V and J genes are TRBV6-5 and TRBJ2-7, with 8 bases aligning to TRBD2. Germline assignment: CDR1 MNHEY and CDR2 SVGAGI. This CDR3 comprises 12 residues. The J segment lost 6 bases and the V segment lost 5 bases, leaving 3 bases of the junction unmatched. CDR3 residues: CASSKSGSEQYF. The CDR3 DNA reads TGTGCCAGCAGTAAAAGCGGGAGCGAGCAGTACTTC.

This clone was observed a few times. The rearrangement links TRBV6-4 to TRBJ2-1; 8 bases line up with TRBD2. V was clipped by 5 bases and J by 3 bases; unmatched bases: 6. The germline V gene has CDR1 MRHNA and CDR2 SNTAGT. This CDR3 has 15 residues. In DNA form, the CDR3 reads TGTGCCAGCAGTAAGGCGACTAGCGTCTACAATGAGCAGTTCTTC. Translated: CASSKATSVYNEQFF.

The V gene is TRBV5-8, the J gene TRBJ2-6; D is uncertain. The ends were cut back, 1 base at V and 4 bases at J, with 6 bases in the middle. The length of the CDR3 is 14 residues. Germline values: CDR1 SGHTS, CDR2 YDEGEE. In DNA, the CDR3 is TGTGCCAGCAGCTTGCCCGAGGGGGCCAACGTCCTGACTTTC. It is translated as CASSLPEGANVLTF.

The chain joins TRBV10-2 to TRBJ2-3, with TRBD1 matching over 9 bases. Germline assignment: CDR1 WSHSY and CDR2 SAAADI. The ends lost 3 bases at V and 0 bases at J; junction bases unmatched: 4. The CDR3 is made up of 16 amino acids. This CDR3 is CASSEGGQGSTDTQYF. CDR3 DNA sequence: TGCGCCAGCAGTGAAGGGGGACAGGGAAGCACAGATACGCAGTATTTT.

The chain joins TRBV7-9 to TRBJ1-2, with D hard to call. The germline V and J ends were trimmed by 8 bases and 6 bases, with 16 bases remaining between them. Germline CDR1 SEHNR, CDR2 FQNEAQ (reference sequence). The CDR3 sequence is 13 residues long. CDR3 residues: CASVAESQNGYTF. For the CDR3, the DNA is TGTGCCAGCGTAGCGGAATCCCAGAATGGCTACACCTTC.

The rearrangement links TRBV9 to TRBJ1-2; TRBD1 might be the D (6 bases). The CDR3 sequence is 12 residues long. Germline assignment: CDR1 SGDLS and CDR2 YYNGEE. The germline V and J ends were trimmed by 3 bases and 5 bases, with 8 bases remaining between them. The CDR3 DNA is TGTGCCAGCAGCGCAACAGGGTATGGCTACACCTTC. This encodes CASSATGYGYTF.

CDR3 residues: CASSYAGGTDTQYF. In DNA form, the CDR3 reads TGTGCCAGTAGTTACGCGGGGGGCACAGATACGCAGTATTTT. The chain carries TRBV19 and TRBJ2-3; 7 bases fit TRBD2. Germline lookup yields CDR1 LNHDA and CDR2 SQIVND (reference sequence). The CDR3 is 14 amino acids. V trimming: 5 bases; J trimming: 1 base; junction bases outside the gene matches: 3. Full variable domain (rest looked up from reference TRBV19 and TRBJ2-3): DGGITQSPKYLFRKEGQNVTLSCEQNLNHDAMYWYRQDPGQGLRLIYYSQIVNDFQKGDIAEGYSVSREKKESFPLTVTSAQKNPTAFYLCASSYAGGTDTQYFGPGTRLTVL.

In this sample, this clone turned up once. The genes are TRBV7-2 and TRBJ2-7; 14 bases align to TRBD2. The V gene end was trimmed by 5 bases and the J gene end by 5 bases; junction bases not matched to a gene: 8. There are 16 residues in the CDR3. Germline assignment: CDR1 SGHTA and CDR2 FQGNSA. The CDR3 is CASSPGLAGDFHEQYF. CDR3 in DNA: TGTGCCAGCAGCCCGGGACTAGCGGGAGACTTCCACGAGCAGTACTTC.

This clone has just one count. This chain joins TRBV27 and TRBJ2-7, with D possibly TRBD1 on 6 matching bases. CDR3 length equals 13 residues. CDR1 and CDR2 from the germline V gene are MNHEY and SMNVEV (reference sequence). The V gene lost 2 bases and the J gene lost 7 bases, with 12 bases spanning the gap. The CDR3 DNA reads TGTGCCAGCAGTTTAACAGGGTCTCGAGAGCAGTACTTC. It yields the protein CASSLTGSREQYF.

The rearrangement uses TRBV5-1 and TRBJ2-1; TRBD2 might be the D (6 bases). The CDR3 extends over 13 amino acids. Germline lookup yields CDR1 SGHRS and CDR2 YFSETQ. V lost 4 bases and J 4 bases, leaving 9 bases between the germline ends. CDR3 in amino acids: CASSLSGYNEQFF. The CDR3 DNA is TGCGCCAGCAGCCTCAGCGGGTACAATGAGCAGTTCTTC. Full variable domain (remainder filled in from reference TRBV5-1 and TRBJ2-1): KAGVTQTPRYLIKTRGQQVTLSCSPISGHRSVSWYQQTPGQGLQFLFEYFSETQRNKGNFPGRFSGRQFSNSRSEMNVSTLELGDSALYLCASSLSGYNEQFFGPGTRLTVL.

V gene TRBV29-1 combines with J gene TRBJ1-1; D uncertain. CDR3 size: 11 residues. Germline CDR1 and CDR2: SQVTM and ANQGSEA. V lost 4 bases and J lost 0, with 3 bases in between. CDR3 loop: CSVVVNTEAFF. CDR3 nucleotides: TGCAGCGTTGTAGTGAACACTGAAGCTTTCTTT.

This chain joins TRBV30 and TRBJ1-1; TRBD1 matches 7 bases. V was clipped by 8 bases and J by 7 bases; unmatched bases: 13. Germline assignment: CDR1 GTSNPN and CDR2 SVGIG (reference sequence). The CDR3 has 13 residues. The CDR3 nucleotides are TGTGCCCGTAAAACCAAAGGGGGCGTTGAAGCTTTCTTT. It translates to CARKTKGGVEAFF. The full variable domain, rest sourced from reference TRBV30 and TRBJ1-1, is SQTIHQWPATLVQPVGSPLSLECTVEGTSNPNLYWYRQAAGRGLQLLFYSVGIGQISSEVPQNLSASRPQDRQFILSSKKLLLSDSGFYLCARKTKGGVEAFFGQGTRLTVV.

The chain joins TRBV10-1 to TRBJ2-2, with a tentative D call TRBD1 (5 bases). The V gene lost 6 bases and the J gene lost 9 bases, with 11 bases spanning the gap. This CDR3 region has 12 residues. Germline loops: CDR1 WNHNN, CDR2 SYGVQD (reference sequence). CDR3 residues: CASSLGRRELFF. As DNA, the CDR3 is TGCGCCAGCAGCCTGGGGCGAAGGGAGCTGTTTTTT.

The V gene is TRBV28, the J gene TRBJ1-5; 7 bases match TRBD1. CDR3 length: 15 amino acids. V shed 6 bases, J shed 4 bases, and the junction held 9 bases outside the gene matches. Germline assignment: CDR1 MDHEN and CDR2 SYDVKM. The CDR3 sequence: CASRIPTGKNQPQHF. CDR3 sequence (DNA): TGTGCCAGCAGGATTCCGACAGGGAAAAATCAGCCCCAGCATTTT.

This clone has a handful of counts. This chain uses TRBV11-2 with TRBJ2-3; TRBD2 matches at 10 bases. This CDR3 has 16 residues. Trimming took 3 bases from V and 6 from J; bases not matched to a gene: 9. The V gene's germline CDR1 is SGHAT and CDR2 FQNNGV. In DNA form, the CDR3 reads TGTGCCAGCAGCTTCCTAAGCGGGAGGGATGGGGATACGCAGTATTTT. Its protein product is CASSFLSGRDGDTQYF.

The chain uses TRBV10-3 and TRBJ2-2; possible D gene TRBD1, 5 bases. This CDR3 is 14 amino acids long. Germline V CDR1 and CDR2: ENHRY, SYGVKD. The V end lost 8 bases, the J end lost 0 bases, and 10 bases lay between the germline ends. CDR3 protein: CAILDTANTGELFF. Written as DNA, the CDR3 is TGTGCCATCTTGGACACAGCGAACACCGGGGAGCTGTTTTTT.

This chain connects TRBV6-5 to TRBJ2-5; no clear D. The germline CDR1 and CDR2 sequences are MNHEY and SVGAGI. V was clipped by 0 bases and J by 5 bases, with 13 bases between them. The CDR3 is 15 amino acids. In nucleotides, the CDR3 is TGTGCCAGCAGTTACTCGCGCTCCGAGTTGGAGACCCAGTACTTC. This encodes CASSYSRSELETQYF.

This chain uses TRBV10-3 with TRBJ1-2, with TRBD1 identical over 7 bases. This CDR3 is 14 amino acids long. Germline lookup yields CDR1 ENHRY and CDR2 SYGVKD. The trim removed 4 bases at V and 7 bases at J, leaving 9 bases unmatched. The CDR3 DNA sequence: TGTGCCATCAGTGTCCGACAGGGAGAGGGTGGCTACACCTTC. Its translation is CAISVRQGEGGYTF.

This clone was picked up one time. The rearrangement joins TRBV7-9 to TRBJ2-5, with TRBD2 as a possible D gene (6 bases). This CDR3 is 14 amino acids long. Trimming cost V 0 bases and J 7 bases, with 12 bases left between them. The V gene's germline CDR1 is SEHNR and CDR2 FQNEAQ (reference sequence). The CDR3 protein is CASSLAAPGVTQYF. Written as DNA, the CDR3 is TGTGCCAGCAGCTTAGCTGCTCCGGGAGTGACCCAGTACTTC.

This clone appeared a single time. This chain uses TRBV12-3 or TRBV12-4 with TRBJ1-3; unclear D gene. Trimming removed 7 bases from V and 0 bases from J, with 7 bases in between. This CDR3 comprises 13 residues. The CDR3 spells CASTRNSGNTIYF. DNA for the CDR3: TGTGCCAGCACCAGAAACTCTGGAAACACCATATATTTT.

The genes are TRBV7-2 and TRBJ2-7; D is unresolved. In germline, CDR1 is SGHTA, CDR2 FQGNSA. The V end was cut by 5 bases, the J end by 6 bases, with 14 bases between. This CDR3 comprises 13 residues. CDR3 in amino acids: CASSPEVLREQYF. The CDR3 DNA reads as TGTGCCAGCAGCCCCGAGGTGCTTCGCGAGCAGTACTTC.

J is TRBJ2-1 and V is TRBV10-3; D call uncertain. V was trimmed by 2 bases and J by 7 bases, leaving 6 bases between them. Germline-derived CDR1 and CDR2 are ENHRY and SYGVKD. This CDR3 comprises 12 residues. The CDR3 reads CAISEKPNEQFF. CDR3 nucleotide sequence: TGTGCCATCAGTGAGAAGCCGAATGAGCAGTTCTTC.

J is TRBJ1-3 and V is TRBV6-5; weak D call: TRBD1 (5 bases). Germline assignment: CDR1 MNHEY and CDR2 SVGAGI. V was cut by 5 bases and J by 2 bases, with 7 bases left in between. CDR3 length: 13 residues. CDR3 DNA sequence: TGTGCCAGCAGTAGGGGTCCTGGAAACACCATATATTTT. The encoded protein is CASSRGPGNTIYF.